This section outlines one T cell receptor beta chain sequence together with its context. Source study methods: Reference gene primer amplification gave nucleated cell count estimates. Assay used: immunoSEQ multiplex PCR; TCRdb lists only in-frame clones, some missing. D and trimming come from the DNA, and the V and J calls and clone size come from that table. Here the sample spans 110,000 to 150,000 clones, 85% to 90% being singletons. These data come from a study of blood T cell repertoires in COVID-19. Across the whole study: The United States, Italy and Spain supplied acute and convalescent COVID-19 samples. PBMCs, B-cell-depleted T cells, or T cells were the source of the cDNA or gDNA that made up the material.

This CDR3 is built from 14 residues. Germline V gene sequence: CDR1 MNHEY, CDR2 SVGEGT. V gave up 6 bases and J gave up 5 bases, with 14 bases separating them. The chain is built from TRBV6-2 or TRBV6-3 and TRBJ1-5; D ambiguous. The receptor's source is a woman aged 55-75 years with active COVID-19. Sequenced sample: peripheral blood. DNA of the CDR3: TGTGCCAGCAGCCTACAGTCTCCCCATCAGCCCCAGCATTTT. As protein: CASSLQSPHQPQHF.